This T cell receptor (beta chain) came from a study of T-cell memory formation after mild COVID-19. Study-level results: A second wave expanding day 15 to 37 was CD4+-biased; contracting clones were balanced. The CD4+ clones that contracted clustered mainly within CM and EM, and the CD8+ clones concentrated in EMRA.

This clonotype was seen a single time. Its antigen is currently unknown. Germline V gene sequence: CDR1 GTSNPN, CDR2 SVGIG (reference sequence). The ends were cut back, 8 bases at V and 4 bases at J, with 13 bases in the middle. This CDR3 is built from 12 residues. Using its own MiXCR run on the 5' RACE reads, TCRdb lists one record per CDR3 protein. The sample yields about 430,000 distinct CDR3 sequences, 24% seen once. The chain recombines TRBV30 with TRBJ2-3; tentative D call: TRBD1 (6 bases). Sequenced sample: PBMCs or a T cell subset sorted from them (not recorded which). The clonotype originates from an adult woman who had mild COVID-19 (a few samples of this study predate the infection). Cell type and time point are not known. The DNA for the CDR3 is TGTGCCCAAAGGGGGAACCCAGATACGCAGTATTTT. This codes for CAQRGNPDTQYF.